This entry concerns a single T cell receptor (beta chain). The length of the CDR3 is 13 residues. V was pared by 4 bases and J by 4 bases, with 11 bases between. Germline assignment: CDR1 SGDLS and CDR2 YYNGEE. The source of the sample is a study of memory CD4+ T cells and cytomegalovirus serostatus. TCRdb's copy holds only in-frame clones and misses some; the assay was immunoSEQ multiplex PCR. The sample contains 50,000 to 65,000 clones, about 73% of which appear only once. Single viable CD3+CD4+CD8-CD45RO+ cells were sorted as the memory CD4+ T cells. Serum IgG to CMV pp150, pp28, p38 and p52 defined serostatus.

This chain connects TRBV9 to TRBJ1-1; D not resolved. This TCR came from an adult in good health and CMV-seropositive. The sequenced sample was memory CD4+ T cells from blood. This chain's CDR3 is CASSPDTITEAFF. CDR3 nucleotides: TGTGCCAGCAGCCCCGACACTATCACTGAAGCTTTCTTT.